Shown below are 8 T cell receptor beta chains from a single sample sequenced in a study of beta chain features in type 1 diabetes. The study's findings and limits: Shorter TCRB CDR3s, moderately but significantly so, were found in Type 1 diabetes patients in all four CD4+ subsets.

These receptors have no identified antigens. The investigators reverse transcribed all of the isolated RNA, so they sequenced expressed TCRB transcripts. Sequencing used immunoSEQ multiplex PCR; TCRdb keeps in-frame clones, though not all of them. The data contain about 120,000 clones, approximately 16% of them singletons. The specimen was central memory CD4+ T cells from blood. These receptors originate from a man aged 25 to 40 with type 1 diabetes.

This clone was found a few times. V gene TRBV5-1 combines with J gene TRBJ2-6; D perhaps matches TRBD1 (5 bases). Germline-derived CDR1 and CDR2 are SGHRS and YFSETQ. V was shortened by 4 bases and J by 2 bases, with 16 bases between the two germline ends. The CDR3 runs to 17 residues. The CDR3 loop reads CASSPGSTDAGANVLTF. The CDR3 DNA reads as TGCGCCAGCAGCCCAGGGTCTACAGACGCTGGGGCCAACGTCCTGACTTTC.

The chain employs TRBV7-2 and TRBJ2-7; D may be TRBD2 (5 bases). The CDR3 is made up of 15 amino acids. Germline V gene lookup returns CDR1 SGHTA and CDR2 FQGNSA. Between the trimmed V and J ends, which lost 5 bases and 0 bases, there was a span of 14 bases. This CDR3 reads CASSLRLGSSYEQYF. CDR3 in DNA: TGTGCCAGCAGCCTAAGACTTGGGAGCTCCTACGAGCAGTACTTC.

This clone was found once. V gene TRBV30 combines with J gene TRBJ1-6, with a tentative D call TRBD1 (5 bases). Looked up from germline, CDR1 is GTSNPN and CDR2 is SVGIG (reference sequence). Trimming shortened V by 4 bases and J by 3 bases, and 7 bases separated the two germline ends. This CDR3 is 13 amino acids long. The CDR3 sequence is CAWIQDYNSPLHF. The CDR3, as DNA: TGTGCCTGGATACAGGACTATAATTCACCCCTCCACTTT.

This clone was detected a few times. The V and J genes are TRBV15 and TRBJ2-7; TRBD2 agrees at 13 bases. Germline CDR1 is LNHNV and CDR2 is YYDKDF (reference sequence). CDR3 length equals 18 residues. The ends lost 1 base at V and 5 bases at J; junction bases unmatched: 11. The CDR3: CATSRGTSGGQPLDEQYF. The CDR3 region has the DNA TGTGCCACCAGCAGAGGGACTAGCGGGGGCCAACCCTTGGACGAGCAGTACTTC.

This clone was found a few times. The chain employs TRBV30 and TRBJ1-6; D is unclear. V lost 4 bases and J 0 bases, leaving 10 bases between the germline ends. CDR1 GTSNPN and CDR2 SVGIG come from the germline V gene (reference sequence). This CDR3 is built from 15 residues. This CDR3 is CAWIGQSSYNSPLHF. The CDR3 region has the DNA TGTGCCTGGATTGGGCAGAGCTCCTATAATTCACCCCTCCACTTT.

The gene calls are TRBV4-1 and TRBJ1-2; D unclear. This CDR3 region has 11 residues. Trimming stripped 1 base from V and 7 bases from J, with 4 bases between. CDR1 and CDR2 from the germline V gene are MGHRA and YSYEKL. CDR3 in DNA: TGCGCCAGCAGCCAAGGTTCTGGCTACACCTTC. It is translated as CASSQGSGYTF.

About this clone: A much larger clone differs by one base, so this may be a read error. The J gene is TRBJ2-6, the V gene TRBV7-8, with 9 bases identical to TRBD1. CDR1 and CDR2 from the germline V gene are SGHVS and FQNEAQ. J was trimmed by 2 bases and V by 4 bases; bases with no gene match: 6. The CDR3 runs to 17 residues. The CDR3 loop reads CASSSRDRVAGANVLTF. For the CDR3, the DNA is TGTGCCAGCAGCTCCCGGGACAGGGTTGCTGGGGCCAACGTCCTGACTTTC.

This clone was detected a few times. The rearrangement uses TRBV30 and TRBJ2-5; 7 nucleotides agree with TRBD2. In germline, CDR1 is GTSNPN, CDR2 SVGIG (reference sequence). Trimming at V came to 3 bases and at J to 3 bases, leaving 16 bases not matched to a gene. This CDR3 is built from 17 residues. The CDR3 loop reads CAWSPPWGGLAEETQYF. The CDR3 DNA sequence: TGTGCCTGGAGCCCCCCCTGGGGTGGGCTAGCGGAAGAGACCCAGTACTTC.